These 18 T cell receptor beta chains originate from one sample sequenced in a study of CD8+ T cells in alopecia areata. Treatment indicated: oral pan-JAK inhibitor, 5-10 mg twice daily. RNA was extracted and reverse transcribed into cDNA as the sequencing template. Data came from immunoSEQ multiplex PCR; TCRdb stores just in-frame clones and leaves some out. The data show roughly 200,000 clones, roughly 50% seen once. The source material was CD8+ T cells sorted from blood, sampled at week 24, from a patient treated with tofacitinib. Receptors originate from a human donor with alopecia areata.

This clone was detected a few times. CDR3: CAWQQGRAGANVLTF. The CDR3, as DNA: TGTGCCTGGCAACAGGGACGTGCGGGGGCCAACGTCCTGACTTTC. V and J are TRBV30 and TRBJ2-6, with D perhaps TRBD1 (6 bases). Germline V gene lookup returns CDR1 GTSNPN and CDR2 SVGIG (reference sequence). The CDR3 consists of 15 residues. The V gene lost 5 bases and the J gene lost 4 bases, with 15 bases spanning the gap.

The chain carries TRBV4-1 and TRBJ1-6, with no clear D. The germline V gene has CDR1 MGHRA and CDR2 YSYEKL. The CDR3 is 15 amino acids. Trimming removed 0 bases at V and 10 bases at J, with 13 bases between. As DNA, the CDR3 is TGCGCCAGCAGCCAAGATGGAGGACGAGGGTCACCCCTCCACTTT. This translates into CASSQDGGRGSPLHF.

This clone showed up just a few times. V gene TRBV4-3 combines with J gene TRBJ2-7; no definite D call. V was pared by 1 base and J by 3 bases, with 13 bases between. The CDR3 is 15 amino acids. From germline, CDR1 is LGHNA and CDR2 YSLEER. The CDR3 spells CASSQGRMGNYEQYF. DNA for the CDR3: TGCGCCAGCAGCCAAGGGCGGATGGGGAACTACGAGCAGTACTTC.

In this sample, this clone turned up a few times. The chain carries TRBV30 and TRBJ2-7, with 12 nucleotides matching TRBD1. With 6 bases clipped from V and 7 bases from J, the junction kept 13 bases outside the gene matches. The germline V gene has CDR1 GTSNPN and CDR2 SVGIG (reference sequence). The CDR3 spans 15 residues. The CDR3 region is CACSTPGQGAREQYF. The CDR3 DNA follows: TGTGCCTGTTCGACCCCGGGACAGGGGGCCCGGGAGCAGTACTTC.

This clone was counted between two and nine times. The chain has TRBV11-2 and TRBJ2-7; D is unclear. The CDR3 is 13 amino acids. Per the germline V gene, CDR1 is SGHAT and CDR2 is FQNNGV. Trimming shortened V by 5 bases and J by 3 bases, and 11 bases separated the two germline ends. In nucleotides, the CDR3 is TGTGCCAGCAGCCCGGACGGTGACTACGAGCAGTACTTC. This encodes CASSPDGDYEQYF.

This chain links TRBV27 with TRBJ2-4, with 7 bases identical to TRBD2. Germline V gives CDR1 MNHEY, CDR2 SMNVEV (reference sequence). J was trimmed by 8 bases and V by 3 bases; bases with no gene match: 4. There are 13 residues in the CDR3. CDR3 sequence: CASSLGGGYIQYF. Here the CDR3 DNA reads TGTGCCAGCAGTTTGGGCGGGGGTTACATTCAGTACTTC.

The V call is TRBV7-8, the J call TRBJ1-2; a weak D match, TRBD1 (5 bases). Germline assignment: CDR1 SGHVS and CDR2 FQNEAQ. The CDR3 runs 17 residues. V was clipped by 6 bases and J by 4 bases, with 24 bases between them. The CDR3 nucleotides read TGTGCCAGCAGTTTGAGTCCTGGAGGGGAAGGTGGCTATGGCTACACCTTC. Translation gives CASSLSPGGEGGYGYTF.

This clone was picked up a small number of times. The chain employs TRBV29-1 and TRBJ1-1; TRBD1 is a possible D gene (5 bases). There are 14 residues in the CDR3. Trimming took 3 bases from V and 1 from J, leaving 12 bases between them. CDR1 and CDR2 from the germline V gene are SQVTM and ANQGSEA. CDR3 sequence (DNA): TGCAGCGTTGATCCTCTTGACAGGAACACTGAAGCTTTCTTT. The encoded protein is CSVDPLDRNTEAFF.

The V call is TRBV29-1, the J call TRBJ2-3; maybe TRBD2 (7 bases). From germline, CDR1 is SQVTM and CDR2 ANQGSEA. The CDR3 consists of 13 residues. Trimming cost V 4 bases and J 5 bases, with 13 bases left between them. This chain's CDR3 is CSVGEGGGDTQYF. Written as DNA, the CDR3 is TGCAGCGTTGGAGAAGGGGGGGGAGATACGCAGTATTTT.

This chain links TRBV30 with TRBJ2-7; D is undetermined. V lost 5 bases, J lost 2 bases, and 4 bases lay in between. Germline CDR1 GTSNPN, CDR2 SVGIG (reference sequence). The CDR3 has 10 amino acids. CDR3 bases: TGTGCCTGGGGGGCCTACGAGCAGTACTTC. This gives the protein CAWGAYEQYF.

The rearrangement uses TRBV29-1 and TRBJ2-3, with 14 positions matching TRBD2. The V segment lost 6 bases and the J segment 8 bases; nucleotides outside the gene matches: 4. From germline, CDR1 is SQVTM and CDR2 ANQGSEA. There are 13 residues in the CDR3. CDR3: CSVPGTSGGTQYF. The CDR3 DNA follows: TGCAGCGTGCCCGGGACTAGCGGGGGTACGCAGTATTTT.

On this clone itself: The sample has other DNA sequences that encode this CDR3 too. The gene calls are TRBV30 and TRBJ1-1; D gene uncertain. This CDR3 is 13 amino acids long. Deletions cut 4 bases from V and 0 bases from J, with 9 bases between. Germline CDR1 reads GTSNPN; CDR2 reads SVGIG (reference sequence). In DNA form, the CDR3 reads TGTGCCTGGAACCTAGGGATGAACACTGAAGCTTTCTTT. Encoded protein: CAWNLGMNTEAFF.

This clone occurred a few times. V gene TRBV5-1 combines with J gene TRBJ2-1; TRBD1 might be the D (6 bases). Per germline, CDR1 SGHRS and CDR2 YFSETQ. Trimming took 4 bases from V and 9 from J, leaving 14 bases between them. This CDR3 has 13 residues. The CDR3: CASSRNGQREQFF. CDR3 DNA sequence: TGCGCCAGCAGCCGTAACGGACAGCGTGAGCAGTTCTTC.

Only one count was recorded for this clone. This chain links TRBV4-3 with TRBJ2-7; 8 nucleotides align to TRBD1. In germline, CDR1 is LGHNA, CDR2 YSLEER. V lost 0 bases and J lost 11; bases outside the gene matches: 18. There are 17 residues in the CDR3. CDR3 amino acids: CASSQDWAGGPKTGEYF. The CDR3 nucleotides read TGCGCCAGCAGCCAAGATTGGGCAGGGGGCCCCAAAACGGGGGAGTACTTC.

This clone showed up just a few times. The chain carries TRBV4-3 and TRBJ1-2; possibly TRBD1 for D (5 bases). CDR1 is LGHNA, CDR2 YSLEER, per germline. Trimming took 0 bases from V and 4 from J, leaving 15 bases between them. The CDR3 length is 16 residues. The CDR3 protein is CASSQDRVAAFYGYTF. DNA for the CDR3: TGCGCCAGCAGCCAAGACAGGGTGGCGGCTTTCTATGGCTACACCTTC.

The V gene is TRBV7-3, the J gene TRBJ1-2; 10 bases match TRBD1. Germline assignment: CDR1 SGHTA and CDR2 FQGTGA. The CDR3 runs to 13 residues. With V trimmed by 5 bases and J by 6 bases, 3 bases remained unmatched. The CDR3 coding sequence is TGTGCCAGCAGCCTAGGACAGGGGGATGGCTACACCTTC. The encoded protein is CASSLGQGDGYTF.

A few counts support this clone. The chain joins TRBV4-1 to TRBJ2-1; 9 nucleotides agree with TRBD2. The J segment lost 9 bases and the V segment lost 1 base, leaving 4 bases of the junction unmatched. The CDR3 has 14 residues. The V gene's germline CDR1 is MGHRA and CDR2 YSYEKL. For the CDR3, the DNA is TGCGCCAGCAGCCAAGTGGCGGGGGGGTTTGAGCAGTTCTTC. It specifies CASSQVAGGFEQFF.

V usage is TRBV28 and J usage is TRBJ2-4; 8 bases match TRBD1. CDR3 length: 13 residues. CDR1 MDHEN and CDR2 SYDVKM come from the germline V gene. Germline trimming cut 3 bases from V and 5 bases from J; bases unmatched to any gene: 0. CDR3 nucleotides: TGTGCCAGCAGTTTGACAGGGGAAAACATTCAGTACTTC. Translation gives CASSLTGENIQYF. Supplemented by reference TRBV28 and TRBJ2-4, the full variable domain reads DVKVTQSSRYLVKRTGEKVFLECVQDMDHENMFWYRQDPGLGLRLIYFSYDVKMKEKGDIPEGYSVSREKKERFSLILESASTNQTSMYLCASSLTGENIQYFGAGTRLSVL.